The source of this T cell receptor beta chain is a study of cytomegalovirus exposure and HLA in healthy donors. The PCR contained 60 Vbeta and 13 Jbeta primers. The repertoire was sequenced with immunoSEQ multiplex PCR; TCRdb's copy has only in-frame clones and lacks some. Of about 190,000 clones in the sample, approximately 80% are singletons; the top ten hold 10%. Germline lookup yields CDR1 MDHEN and CDR2 SYDVKM. V lost 10 bases and J 6 bases, leaving 12 bases between the germline ends. This CDR3 region has 11 residues. This TCR was sampled from a woman aged 45-65 years in good health and CMV-seropositive. The sequencing input was PBMCs. The rearrangement links TRBV28 to TRBJ1-1; D unresolved. The CDR3 loop reads CATTGSSEAFF. The CDR3 DNA follows: TGTGCCACCACCGGGAGCTCTGAAGCTTTCTTT. The full variable domain, with the rest looked up from reference TRBV28 and TRBJ1-1, is DVKVTQSSRYLVKRTGEKVFLECVQDMDHENMFWYRQDPGLGLRLIYFSYDVKMKEKGDIPEGYSVSREKKERFSLILESASTNQTSMYLCATTGSSEAFFGQGTRLTVV.